The present TCR beta chain was sequenced within a study of T cell responses to AZD1222 COVID-19 vaccine. Turning to the study itself: It was second doses at about 4 or about 12 weeks that were pooled. Study conclusions and caveats: Vaccination with two AZD1222 doses was followed by a rise in Spike-specific TCR breadth and depth. All repertoire sampling was performed exclusively after the peak T cell response.

The repertoire was sequenced with immunoSEQ multiplex PCR; TCRdb's copy has only in-frame clones and lacks some. Found here are under 200,000 clones, 80% to 95% of them singletons; the top ten hold about 3.9%. The length of the CDR3 is 13 residues. Trimming took 0 bases from V and 7 from J, leaving 10 bases between them. Per germline, CDR1 SGDLS and CDR2 YYNGEE. About this clone itself: Its specificity is not known.

This receptor was taken from an adult in good health. The V gene is TRBV9, the J gene TRBJ1-2; possible D gene TRBD1, 5 bases. Material: peripheral blood, obtained on day 0 of AZD1222 vaccination. The CDR3 reads CASSVEIGAGYTF. The CDR3 DNA reads TGTGCCAGCAGCGTAGAGATCGGGGCTGGCTACACCTTC.